This TCR beta chain comes out of a study of blood T cells in healthy people across ages. The CDR3 has 14 amino acids. Trimming shortened V by 5 bases and J by 0 bases, and 8 bases separated the two germline ends. Germline CDR1 reads MNHEY; CDR2 reads SMNVEV (reference sequence). This clonotype has more than one count but fewer than ten. Combining a sample-barcoded 5' primer with a J-beta primer mix, a second PCR ran for roughly 7 to 12 cycles. TCRdb independently ran MiXCR on the 5' RACE reads; one entry per CDR3 protein. Of more than 1 million distinct CDR3 sequences in the sample, more than 40% were seen once.

The sequence derives from a woman aged 60-75 years in good health. The source material was blood. This rearrangement joins TRBV27 to TRBJ2-4; possible D gene TRBD1, 5 bases. CDR3 sequence (DNA): TGTGCCAGCAGTAGACAGCAAGCCAAAAACATTCAGTACTTC. The encoded protein is CASSRQQAKNIQYF.